This TCR beta chain was recovered during a study of CD8+CD57+ T cells in acquired aplastic anemia. TCR beta VDJ combinations and CDR3 sequences were profiled from genomic DNA. TCRdb re-analysed the reads in MiXCR, keeping a single row per CDR3 protein. The sample holds roughly 63,000 distinct CDR3 sequences, 54% seen once. The V gene's germline CDR1 is SGHVS and CDR2 FNYEAQ. This CDR3 spans 16 amino acids. V lost 0 bases to trimming and J lost 2 bases; unmatched junction nucleotides: 4. The J gene is TRBJ2-3, the V gene TRBV7-6; 8 bases fit TRBD1. Sequencing was performed on sorted CD4+, CD8+, or CD8+CD57+ T cells (not recorded which) from PBMCs. The origin of this receptor is a human donor in good health, serving as a control. CDR3 nucleotide sequence: TGTGCCAGCAGCTTAGCGCAGGGGGCAATCACAGATACGCAGTATTTT. This encodes CASSLAQGAITDTQYF.